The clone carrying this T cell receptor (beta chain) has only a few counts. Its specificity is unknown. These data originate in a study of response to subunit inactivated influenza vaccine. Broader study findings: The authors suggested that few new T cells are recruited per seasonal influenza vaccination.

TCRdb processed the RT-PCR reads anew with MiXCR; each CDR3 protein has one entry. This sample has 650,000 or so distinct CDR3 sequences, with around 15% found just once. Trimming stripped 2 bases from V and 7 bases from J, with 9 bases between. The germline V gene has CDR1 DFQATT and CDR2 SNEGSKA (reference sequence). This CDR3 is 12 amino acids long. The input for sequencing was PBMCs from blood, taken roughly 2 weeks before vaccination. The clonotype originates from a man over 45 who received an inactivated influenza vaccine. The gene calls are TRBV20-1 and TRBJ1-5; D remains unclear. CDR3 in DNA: TGCAGTGCTAGATTTCCCCCACAGCCCCAGCATTTT. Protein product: CSARFPPQPQHF.